The 26 T cell receptor beta chains below come from one sample, sequenced in a study of low-dose radiotherapy and immunotherapy resistance in tumors (dated by TCRdb to the early 2020s). The sequencing machine was an Illumina HiSeq 2500. To make first-strand cDNA, Superscript III was used along with a set of TRAV- and TRBV-specific primers so that both the TCRalpha and TCRbeta chains were covered. TCRs were amplified with Phusion for around 20 PCR cycles, with a constant-region primer paired with the adapter attached to the V primers. In TCRdb, the public reads were trimmed at Q25 with fastp and aligned with MiXCR, with productive beta chains retained. Each record represents a unique CDR3 protein, reported with the most common genes and DNA among its rows. For this sample the table gives some 60,000 distinct CDR3 sequences, of which more than 20% were detected only once. The ten largest clones take up 5.5% to 8.5% of the sample.

The time point label on this specimen signifies: before trial treatment. Here the sequenced sample was PBMCs, taken before treatment. The receptors were gathered from a male donor with rectosigmoid adenocarcinoma.

Turning to this clonotype: This likely came from a read error, as a far larger clone is one base away. V gene TRBV27 combines with J gene TRBJ2-3; the D gene is possibly TRBD1 (5 bases). V lost 10 bases, J lost 9 bases, and 20 bases lay in between. CDR1 MNHEY and CDR2 SMNVEV come from the germline V gene (reference sequence). The CDR3 spans 13 residues. DNA of the CDR3: TGTGCCACCGGCCAGGGATCGGAAGAGACGCAGTATTTT. Its protein is CATGQGSEETQYF.

V is TRBV7-9 and J is TRBJ2-2; 11 bases line up with TRBD2. The CDR3 has 17 amino acids. Germline V gene sequence: CDR1 SEHNR, CDR2 FQNEAQ (reference sequence). The V segment lost 2 bases and the J segment 3 bases; nucleotides outside the gene matches: 5. CDR3 in amino acids: CASSLIPSGRYTGELFF. The CDR3 coding sequence is TGTGCCAGCAGCTTAATTCCTAGCGGGAGGTACACCGGGGAGCTGTTTTTT.

This clonotype was recorded at least ten times. This chain connects TRBV11-2 to TRBJ2-1, with D hard to call. The CDR3 runs 18 residues. Germline V gives CDR1 SGHAT, CDR2 FQNNGV. V was cut by 5 bases and J by 0 bases, with 20 bases left in between. The CDR3 protein is CASSPPPLMISSYNEQFF. The CDR3 DNA follows: TGTGCCAGCAGCCCCCCACCCCTAATGATCAGCTCCTACAATGAGCAGTTCTTC.

In its sample, this clonotype was seen many times. The CDR3 region is CASSLTRTYSYEQYF. In DNA form, the CDR3 reads TGTGCCAGCAGCTTAACCAGGACCTACTCCTACGAGCAGTACTTC. The gene calls are TRBV7-2 and TRBJ2-7; D gene ambiguous. Trimming stripped 2 bases from V and 0 bases from J, with 11 bases between. There are 15 residues in the CDR3. Germline V lookup: CDR1 SGHTA, CDR2 FQGNSA.

This chain uses TRBV4-1 with TRBJ2-2; D is unclear. V was trimmed by 5 bases and J by 1 base, leaving 11 bases between them. The germline gives CDR1 MGHRA, CDR2 YSYEKL. This CDR3 spans 15 amino acids. The CDR3: CASSARTLNTGELFF. CDR3 coding DNA: TGCGCCAGCAGCGCCCGCACTTTGAACACCGGGGAGCTGTTTTTT.

The chain recombines TRBV13 with TRBJ1-6, with 7 bases identical to TRBD1. V shed 5 bases and J 4 bases; nucleotides not matched to a gene: 5. The CDR3 has 15 residues. The germline V gene encodes CDR1 PRHDT and CDR2 FYEKMQ (reference sequence). This CDR3 reads CASSIRDSYNSPLHF. CDR3 nucleotide sequence: TGTGCCAGCAGCATCCGGGACAGTTATAATTCACCCCTCCACTTT.

The rearrangement uses TRBV7-9 and TRBJ1-1, with no clear D. Germline V gene sequence: CDR1 SEHNR, CDR2 FQNEAQ (reference sequence). The V gene lost 4 bases and the J gene lost 1 base, with 10 bases spanning the gap. The CDR3 consists of 14 residues. The chain's CDR3 is CASSSPEKNTEAFF. The CDR3 DNA reads TGTGCCAGCAGCTCACCTGAGAAGAACACTGAAGCTTTCTTT.

This clonotype was seen many times. The chain recombines TRBV6-2 or TRBV6-3 with TRBJ1-2; 7 bases are a match to TRBD1. V was clipped by 11 bases and J by 6 bases; unmatched bases: 9. CDR1 is MNHEY and CDR2 is SVGEGT in the germline V gene. This CDR3 has 12 amino acids. This CDR3 reads CALTGDRDGYTF. CDR3 bases: TGTGCCCTAACAGGGGATCGAGATGGCTACACCTTC.

This clonotype appeared many times. J is TRBJ1-4 and V is TRBV7-2; D remains unclear. The CDR3 sequence is 13 residues long. V was shortened by 5 bases and J by 0 bases, with 4 bases between the two germline ends. Per the germline V gene, CDR1 is SGHTA and CDR2 is FQGNSA. The CDR3 region is CASSQSTNEKLFF. In DNA form, the CDR3 reads TGTGCCAGCAGCCAGTCAACTAATGAAAAACTGTTTTTT.

This clonotype has at least ten counts. The CDR3 loop is CASGLAGTTLGLTTGELFF. The CDR3 DNA is TGTGCTAGTGGTTTGGCCGGAACAACCCTAGGGCTAACCACCGGGGAGCTGTTTTTT. The chain combines TRBV12-5 with TRBJ2-2; D unclear. The CDR3 contains 19 residues. Germline CDR1 LGHNT, CDR2 FRNRAP. V lost 1 base to trimming and J lost 4 bases, with 22 bases between them.

This clonotype was detected only a few times. The gene calls are TRBV9 and TRBJ1-3; TRBD1 might be the D (5 bases). The V gene lost 4 bases and the J gene lost 7 bases, with 18 bases spanning the gap. Germline assignment: CDR1 SGDLS and CDR2 YYNGEE. This CDR3 is built from 15 residues. The CDR3 DNA follows: TGTGCCAGCAGCCTGCACGTTGGGGGGGGGAACACCATATATTTT. Protein: CASSLHVGGGNTIYF.

This clonotype is medium-sized by share. The V call is TRBV28, the J call TRBJ1-2; 7 positions match TRBD1. The CDR3 totals 15 residues. V shed 3 bases and J 7 bases; nucleotides not matched to a gene: 11. Germline assignment: CDR1 MDHEN and CDR2 SYDVKM. CDR3 loop: CASSFGDDRVVGYTF. The CDR3 region has the DNA TGTGCCAGCAGTTTTGGCGATGACAGGGTTGTTGGCTACACCTTC.

In this sample, this clonotype turned up many times. J is TRBJ2-7 and V is TRBV23-1; 8 nucleotides line up with TRBD1. TRBV23-1 belongs to the ORF category, with a function that is uncertain. V was pared by 9 bases and J by 5 bases, with 6 bases of the junction left unmatched. The CDR3 length is 12 residues. This CDR3 reads CARGTGSDEQYF. CDR3 bases: TGCGCCAGGGGGACAGGTTCTGACGAGCAGTACTTC.

This clonotype has at least ten counts. The chain combines TRBV20-1 with TRBJ2-3; 7 bases line up with TRBD2. The CDR3 loop spans 12 amino acids. Germline V CDR1 and CDR2: DFQATT, SNEGSKA (reference sequence). V lost 1 base to trimming and J lost 8 bases; unmatched junction nucleotides: 3. DNA for the CDR3: TGCAGTGCTAGAGGGGGGGGGGGTACGCAGTATTTT. Residues: CSARGGGGTQYF.

The sample holds many counts of this clonotype. CDR3 sequence reads: CASSETSGSSEQFF. In nucleotides, the CDR3 is TGTGCCAGCAGTGAAACTAGCGGGAGCAGTGAGCAGTTCTTC. The chain couples TRBV2 to TRBJ2-1, with 11 bases aligning to TRBD2. The junction had 3 bases not matched to a gene; V was cut back by 2 bases and J by 9 bases. In germline, CDR1 is SNHLY, CDR2 FYNNEI. CDR3 length equals 14 residues.

This clonotype has at least ten counts. This chain links TRBV6-2 or TRBV6-3 with TRBJ2-7; a possible D gene is TRBD1 (6 bases). The germline V gene encodes CDR1 MNHEY and CDR2 SVGEGT. V lost 6 bases, J lost 3 bases, and 12 bases lay in between. This CDR3 is 13 amino acids long. The DNA of the CDR3 is TGTGCCAGCAGAATTGGACAGCGCTACGAGCAGTACTTC. Translated: CASRIGQRYEQYF.

The table lists this clonotype with many counts. The chain combines TRBV18 with TRBJ1-4; 7 bases are shared with TRBD1. Unmatched junction bases numbered 4, after V lost 3 bases and J lost 6 bases. Looked up from germline, CDR1 is KGHSH and CDR2 is LQKENI. CDR3 size: 14 residues. This CDR3 reads CASSPRDSDEKLFF. The CDR3 nucleotides are TGTGCCAGCTCACCCCGGGACAGTGATGAAAAACTGTTTTTT.

This clonotype was counted ten times or more. DNA of the CDR3: TGTGCCAGTAGCCAATATCCTACTAGCGGGCCCTACAATGAGCAGTTCTTC. It specifies CASSQYPTSGPYNEQFF. The chain recombines TRBV19 with TRBJ2-1; 9 positions agree with TRBD2. The CDR3 consists of 17 residues. Germline V gene data show CDR1 as LNHDA and CDR2 as SQIVND (reference sequence). Trimming cost V 6 bases and J 2 bases; bases outside gene matches: 11. The complete variable domain, with remaining parts taken from reference TRBV19 and TRBJ2-1, reads DGGITQSPKYLFRKEGQNVTLSCEQNLNHDAMYWYRQDPGQGLRLIYYSQIVNDFQKGDIAEGYSVSREKKESFPLTVTSAQKNPTAFYLCASSQYPTSGPYNEQFFGPGTRLTVL.

This clonotype was seen repeatedly, ten times or more. The chain combines TRBV7-2 with TRBJ1-5; possibly TRBD1 for D (5 bases). Germline V gives CDR1 SGHTA, CDR2 FQGNSA. This CDR3 region has 17 residues. V was cut by 2 bases and J by 0 bases, with 14 bases left in between. CDR3 sequence reads: CASSLKSWGYSNQPQHF. CDR3 coding DNA: TGTGCCAGCAGCTTAAAATCTTGGGGGTATAGCAATCAGCCCCAGCATTTT.

V is TRBV3-1 and J is TRBJ2-2; 7 positions agree with TRBD2. Germline CDR1 is LGHDT and CDR2 is YNNKEL (reference sequence). V was clipped by 4 bases and J by 0 bases; unmatched bases: 2. CDR3 length: 15 residues. DNA of the CDR3: TGTGCCAGCAGCCGGACTAGGTCGAACACCGGGGAGCTGTTTTTT. Its protein is CASSRTRSNTGELFF.

This clonotype was detected many times. The chain is built from TRBV9 and TRBJ1-1; D gene uncertain. CDR1 is SGDLS and CDR2 is YYNGEE in the germline V gene. The CDR3 has 13 amino acids. Deletions cut 0 bases from V and 4 bases from J, with 7 bases between. The CDR3 DNA is TGTGCCAGCAGCGTAGTGTCTAGCACTGAAGCTTTCTTT. Translating it yields CASSVVSSTEAFF.

This clonotype was seen ten or more times. The rearrangement uses TRBV28 and TRBJ1-2; D not resolved. This CDR3 is 13 amino acids long. CDR1 MDHEN and CDR2 SYDVKM come from the germline V gene. With 6 bases removed from V and 8 bases from J, the gap between germline ends came to 16 bases. The CDR3 nucleotides are TGTGCCAGCAGGTCGGGAGGTCCGCGGGGCTACACCTTC. Protein: CASRSGGPRGYTF.

This clonotype was observed many times. The chain links TRBV28 to TRBJ2-6; the D gene is possibly TRBD2 (6 bases). CDR1 MDHEN and CDR2 SYDVKM come from the germline V gene. The V end lost 4 bases, the J end lost 0 bases, and 25 bases lay between the germline ends. The CDR3 has 21 residues. Written as DNA, the CDR3 is TGTGCCAGCAGTTCCCCCTCCCCCAGGAAGCGGGCCCCCTCTGGGGCCAACGTCCTGACTTTC. This codes for CASSSPSPRKRAPSGANVLTF.

The V call is TRBV5-1, the J call TRBJ2-1; 14 bases align to TRBD2. Germline V gene data show CDR1 as SGHRS and CDR2 as YFSETQ. The CDR3 consists of 14 residues. The J segment lost 8 bases and the V segment lost 4 bases, leaving 2 bases of the junction unmatched. The CDR3 DNA reads as TGCGCCAGCAGCGGGACTAGCGGGAGCTATGAGCAGTTCTTC. It codes for CASSGTSGSYEQFF.

This clonotype has a count of ten or more. The chain links TRBV19 to TRBJ2-5; the match to TRBD1 covers 9 bases. Germline CDR1 reads LNHDA; CDR2 reads SQIVND (reference sequence). V lost 3 bases to trimming and J lost 5 bases; unmatched junction nucleotides: 4. The CDR3 has 14 amino acids. CDR3 coding DNA: TGTGCCAGTAGTATGGGACAGGGATGGGAGACCCAGTACTTC. Its protein product is CASSMGQGWETQYF.

The CDR3: CASSYSLGRGYTF. CDR3 DNA: TGTGCCAGCAGTTACTCCTTAGGCCGGGGCTACACCTTC. The chain joins TRBV6-5 to TRBJ1-2; D is uncertain. Trimming shortened V by 0 bases and J by 8 bases, and 10 bases separated the two germline ends. The CDR3 spans 13 residues. Germline-derived CDR1 and CDR2 are MNHEY and SVGAGI.